This T cell receptor beta chain was retrieved from a study of blood T cell repertoires in COVID-19. Study summary: The cDNA or gDNA used as material had been derived from T cells, B-cell-depleted T cells, or PBMCs.

Profiled with immunoSEQ multiplex PCR; TCRdb holds only in-frame clones, not every one. The sample has about 80,000 clones; 88% are singletons. Germline loops: CDR1 SGHTA, CDR2 FQGNSA. The CDR3 spans 15 residues. V was clipped by 2 bases and J by 6 bases, with 14 bases between them. This sequence joins TRBV7-2 and TRBJ1-5; possible D gene TRBD1, 5 bases. The TCR was taken from a woman of 80 years or more with acute or convalescent COVID-19. Input material: peripheral blood. CDR3 amino acids: CASSLNRGIRQPQHF. The CDR3 nucleotides are TGTGCCAGCAGCTTAAATAGGGGAATTCGTCAGCCCCAGCATTTT.